The sequence of this T cell receptor beta chain was determined in a study of blood T cell repertoires in COVID-19. In its sample, this clone was seen once. In the authors' workflow: The authors estimated nucleated cell counts from reference gene primer amplification. Assay: immunoSEQ multiplex PCR; the TCRdb copy retains only in-frame clones and omits some. V and J calls and clone size are copied from that table; D and trimming were computed from the DNA. Of around 620,000 clones in the sample, more than 80% were seen once. The sequenced sample was peripheral blood. The sequence derives from a woman younger than 35 with acute or convalescent COVID-19.

The CDR3 nucleotides read TGCGCCAGCAGGACCGGGGGTGGGAACACTGAAGCTTTCTTT. Its protein product is CASRTGGGNTEAFF. The gene calls are TRBV10-2 and TRBJ1-1; TRBD1 is a possible D gene (5 bases). V was clipped by 6 bases and J by 1 base, with 12 bases between them. Germline CDR1 reads WSHSY; CDR2 reads SAAADI. The CDR3 is made up of 14 amino acids.